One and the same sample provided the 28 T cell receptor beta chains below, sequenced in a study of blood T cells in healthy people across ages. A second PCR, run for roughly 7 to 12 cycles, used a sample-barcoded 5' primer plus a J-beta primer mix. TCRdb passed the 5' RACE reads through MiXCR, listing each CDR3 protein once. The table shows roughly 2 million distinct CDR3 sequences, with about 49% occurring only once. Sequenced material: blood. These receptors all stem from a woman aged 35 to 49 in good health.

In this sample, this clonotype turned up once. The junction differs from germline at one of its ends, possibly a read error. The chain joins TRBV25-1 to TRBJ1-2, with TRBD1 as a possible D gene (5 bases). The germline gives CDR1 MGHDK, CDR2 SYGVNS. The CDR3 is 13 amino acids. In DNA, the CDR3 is TGTACCAGCAGACAAGACAGCGGCTATGGCTACACCTTC. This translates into CTSRQDSGYGYTF.

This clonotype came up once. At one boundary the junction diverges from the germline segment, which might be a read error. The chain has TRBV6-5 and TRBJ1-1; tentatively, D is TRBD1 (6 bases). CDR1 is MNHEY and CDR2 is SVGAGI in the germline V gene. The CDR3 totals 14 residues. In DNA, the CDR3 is TGTGCCGGCAAGCAGTGGACAGTGAACACTGAAACTTTCTTT. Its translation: CAGKQWTVNTETFF.

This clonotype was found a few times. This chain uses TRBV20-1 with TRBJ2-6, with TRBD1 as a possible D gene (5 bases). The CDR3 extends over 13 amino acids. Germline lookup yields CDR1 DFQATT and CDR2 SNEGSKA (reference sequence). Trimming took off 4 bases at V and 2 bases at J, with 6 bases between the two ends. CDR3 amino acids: CSAIRAGANVLTF. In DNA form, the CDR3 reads TGCAGTGCTATCAGGGCTGGGGCCAACGTCCTGACTTTC.

The CDR3 sequence: CASRRGNEETQYF. CDR3 DNA: TGTGCCAGCAGGAGAGGTAACGAAGAGACCCAGTACTTC. The J gene is TRBJ2-5, the V gene TRBV11-3, with D uncertain. V lost 6 bases, J lost 3 bases, and 11 bases lay in between. From germline, CDR1 is SGHNT and CDR2 YENEEA. The CDR3 has 13 residues.

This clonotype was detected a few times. CDR3 sequence reads: CASSLGGVTQYF. The CDR3 coding sequence is TGTGCCAGCAGTTTAGGGGGAGTTACGCAGTATTTT. This sequence joins TRBV28 and TRBJ2-3; either TRBD1 or TRBD2 may supply D (5 bases each). This CDR3 region has 12 residues. CDR1 and CDR2 from the germline V gene are MDHEN and SYDVKM. V was trimmed by 2 bases and J by 8 bases, leaving 8 bases between them.

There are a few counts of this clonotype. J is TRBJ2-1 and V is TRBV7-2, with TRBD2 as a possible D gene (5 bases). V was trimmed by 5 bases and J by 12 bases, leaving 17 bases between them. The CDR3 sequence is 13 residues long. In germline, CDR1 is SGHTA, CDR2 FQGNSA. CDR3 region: CASSPPLSAGQFF. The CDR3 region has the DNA TGTGCCAGCAGCCCCCCCCTCTCGGCGGGGCAGTTCTTC.

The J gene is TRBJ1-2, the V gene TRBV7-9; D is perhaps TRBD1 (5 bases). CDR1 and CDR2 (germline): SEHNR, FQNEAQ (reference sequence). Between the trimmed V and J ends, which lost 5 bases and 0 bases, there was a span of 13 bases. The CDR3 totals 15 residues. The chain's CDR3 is CASSPRGSANYGYTF. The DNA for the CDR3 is TGTGCCAGCAGCCCTCGGGGGTCCGCTAACTATGGCTACACCTTC. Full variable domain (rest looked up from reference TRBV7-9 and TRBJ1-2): DTGVSQNPRHKITKRGQNVTFRCDPISEHNRLYWYRQTLGQGPEFLTYFQNEAQLEKSRLLSDRFSAERPKGSFSTLEIQRTEQGDSAMYLCASSPRGSANYGYTFGSGTRLTVV.

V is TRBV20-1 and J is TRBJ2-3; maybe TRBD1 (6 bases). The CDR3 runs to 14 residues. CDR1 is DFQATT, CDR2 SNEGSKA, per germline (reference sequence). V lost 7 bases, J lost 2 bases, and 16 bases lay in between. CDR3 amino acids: CSGYDGTLTDTQYF. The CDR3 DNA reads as TGCAGTGGATACGACGGGACACTCACAGATACGCAGTATTTT.

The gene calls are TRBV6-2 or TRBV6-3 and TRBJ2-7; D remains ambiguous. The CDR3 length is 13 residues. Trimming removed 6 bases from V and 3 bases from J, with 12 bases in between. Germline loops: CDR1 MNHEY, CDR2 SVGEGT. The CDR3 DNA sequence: TGTGCCAGCAGCCGTCCGGACCACTACGAGCAGTACTTC. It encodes CASSRPDHYEQYF.

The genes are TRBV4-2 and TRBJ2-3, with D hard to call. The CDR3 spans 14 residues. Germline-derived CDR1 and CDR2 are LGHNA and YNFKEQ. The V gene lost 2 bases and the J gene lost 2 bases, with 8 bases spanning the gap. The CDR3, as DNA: TGTGCCAGCAGCCAATTAGGCAACACAGATACGCAGTATTTT. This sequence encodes CASSQLGNTDTQYF.

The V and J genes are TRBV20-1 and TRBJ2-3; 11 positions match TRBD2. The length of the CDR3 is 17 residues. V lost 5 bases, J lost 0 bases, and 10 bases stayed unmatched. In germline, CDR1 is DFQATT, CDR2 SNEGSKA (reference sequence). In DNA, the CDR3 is TGCAGTGCTCCTCAGACTAGCGGGGTCTCTAGCACAGATACGCAGTATTTT. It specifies CSAPQTSGVSSTDTQYF.

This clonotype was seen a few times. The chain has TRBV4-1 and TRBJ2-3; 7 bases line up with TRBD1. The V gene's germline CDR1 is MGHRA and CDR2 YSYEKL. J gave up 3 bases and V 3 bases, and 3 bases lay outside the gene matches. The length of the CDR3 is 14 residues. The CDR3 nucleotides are TGCGCCAGCAGCCACCGACAGGGTACAGATACGCAGTATTTT. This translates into CASSHRQGTDTQYF.

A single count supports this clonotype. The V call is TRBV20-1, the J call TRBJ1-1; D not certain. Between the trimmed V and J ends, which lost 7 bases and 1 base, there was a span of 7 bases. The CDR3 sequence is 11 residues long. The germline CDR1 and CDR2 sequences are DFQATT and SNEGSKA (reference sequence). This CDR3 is CSVLWNTEAFF. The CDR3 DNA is TGCAGTGTTTTATGGAACACTGAAGCTTTCTTT.

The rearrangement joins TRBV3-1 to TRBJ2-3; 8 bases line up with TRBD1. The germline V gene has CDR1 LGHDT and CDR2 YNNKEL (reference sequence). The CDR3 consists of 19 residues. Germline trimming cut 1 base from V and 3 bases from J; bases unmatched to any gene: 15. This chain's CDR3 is CASSQVAVRTGPRTDTQYF. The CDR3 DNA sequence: TGTGCCAGCAGCCAAGTAGCCGTAAGGACAGGGCCCAGGACAGATACGCAGTATTTT.

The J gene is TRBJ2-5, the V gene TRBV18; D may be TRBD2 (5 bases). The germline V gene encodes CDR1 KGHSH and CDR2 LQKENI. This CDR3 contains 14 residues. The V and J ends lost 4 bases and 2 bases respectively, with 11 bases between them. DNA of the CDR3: TGTGCCAGCTCACTGCCCGGGATGCAAGAGACCCAGTACTTC. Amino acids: CASSLPGMQETQYF.

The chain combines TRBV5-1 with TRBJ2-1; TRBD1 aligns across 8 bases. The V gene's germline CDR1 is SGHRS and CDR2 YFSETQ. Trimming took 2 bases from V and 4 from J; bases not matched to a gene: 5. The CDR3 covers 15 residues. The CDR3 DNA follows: TGCGCCAGCAGCTTTGACAGGGGACCTTACAATGAGCAGTTCTTC. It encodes CASSFDRGPYNEQFF. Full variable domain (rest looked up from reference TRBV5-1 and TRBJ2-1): KAGVTQTPRYLIKTRGQQVTLSCSPISGHRSVSWYQQTPGQGLQFLFEYFSETQRNKGNFPGRFSGRQFSNSRSEMNVSTLELGDSALYLCASSFDRGPYNEQFFGPGTRLTVL.

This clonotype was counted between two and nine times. The CDR3 region has the DNA TGTGCCAGCAGTGAAAGGAGCGGGGGGATCGGGGCCAACGTCCTGACTTTC. Translation: CASSERSGGIGANVLTF. The chain recombines TRBV2 with TRBJ2-6, with 9 bases aligning to TRBD2. V trimming: 2 bases; J trimming: 4 bases; junction bases outside the gene matches: 6. In germline, CDR1 is SNHLY, CDR2 FYNNEI. CDR3 length: 17 amino acids. The full variable domain, rest sourced from reference TRBV2 and TRBJ2-6, is EPEVTQTPSHQVTQMGQEVILRCVPISNHLYFYWYRQILGQKVEFLVSFYNNEISEKSEIFDDQFSVERPDGSNFTLKIRSTKLEDSAMYFCASSERSGGIGANVLTFGAGSRLTVL.

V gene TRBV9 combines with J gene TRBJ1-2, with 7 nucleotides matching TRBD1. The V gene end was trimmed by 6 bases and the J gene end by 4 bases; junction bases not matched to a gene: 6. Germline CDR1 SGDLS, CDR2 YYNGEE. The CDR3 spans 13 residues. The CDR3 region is CASKSTGAYGYTF. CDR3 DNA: TGTGCCAGCAAATCCACAGGGGCCTATGGCTACACCTTC.

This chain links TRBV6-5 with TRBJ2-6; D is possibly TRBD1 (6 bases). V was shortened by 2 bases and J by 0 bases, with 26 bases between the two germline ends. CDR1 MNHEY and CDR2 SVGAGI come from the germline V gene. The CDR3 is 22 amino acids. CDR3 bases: TGTGCCAGCAGTTACCAGGCTGGGGACACAATTACCTCCCACTCTGGGGCCAACGTCCTGACTTTC. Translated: CASSYQAGDTITSHSGANVLTF.

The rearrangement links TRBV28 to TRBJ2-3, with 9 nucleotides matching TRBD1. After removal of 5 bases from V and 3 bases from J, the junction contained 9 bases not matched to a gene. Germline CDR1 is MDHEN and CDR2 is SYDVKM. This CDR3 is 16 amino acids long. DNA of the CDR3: TGTGCCAGCAGTGGAGGGACAGGGTTTTGGACAGATACGCAGTATTTT. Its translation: CASSGGTGFWTDTQYF.

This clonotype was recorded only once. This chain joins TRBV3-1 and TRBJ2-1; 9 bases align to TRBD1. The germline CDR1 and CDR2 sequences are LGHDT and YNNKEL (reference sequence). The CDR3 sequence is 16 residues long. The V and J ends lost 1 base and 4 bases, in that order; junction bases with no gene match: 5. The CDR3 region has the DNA TGTGCCAGCAGCCAAGGGGCGACAGGGGGATACAATGAGCAGTTCTTC. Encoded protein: CASSQGATGGYNEQFF.

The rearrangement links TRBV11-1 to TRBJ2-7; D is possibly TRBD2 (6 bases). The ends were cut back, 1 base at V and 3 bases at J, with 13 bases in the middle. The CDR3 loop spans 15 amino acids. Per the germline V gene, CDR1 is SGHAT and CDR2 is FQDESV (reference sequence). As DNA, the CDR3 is TGTGCCAGCAGCTTAGTCGACGGGGGAGACTACGAGCAGTACTTC. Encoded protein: CASSLVDGGDYEQYF.

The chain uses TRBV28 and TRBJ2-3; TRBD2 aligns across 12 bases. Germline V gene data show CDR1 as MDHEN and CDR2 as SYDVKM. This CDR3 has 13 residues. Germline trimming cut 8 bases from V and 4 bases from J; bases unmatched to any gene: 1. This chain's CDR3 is CASLAGGSDTQYF. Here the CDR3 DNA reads TGTGCCAGCCTAGCGGGGGGGTCAGATACGCAGTATTTT.

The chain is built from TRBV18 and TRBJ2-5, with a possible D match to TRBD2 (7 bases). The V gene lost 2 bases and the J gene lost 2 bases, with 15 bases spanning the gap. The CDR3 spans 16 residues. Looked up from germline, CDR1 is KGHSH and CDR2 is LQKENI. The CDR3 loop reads CASSPMRGGLQETQYF. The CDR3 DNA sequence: TGTGCCAGCTCACCAATGAGGGGGGGCCTTCAAGAGACCCAGTACTTC.

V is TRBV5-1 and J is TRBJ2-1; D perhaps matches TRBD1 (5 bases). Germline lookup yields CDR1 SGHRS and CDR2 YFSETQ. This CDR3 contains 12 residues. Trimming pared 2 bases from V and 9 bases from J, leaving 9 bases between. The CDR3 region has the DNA TGCGCCAGCAGCTTTGTAAGGGGTGAGCAGTTCTTC. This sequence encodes CASSFVRGEQFF.

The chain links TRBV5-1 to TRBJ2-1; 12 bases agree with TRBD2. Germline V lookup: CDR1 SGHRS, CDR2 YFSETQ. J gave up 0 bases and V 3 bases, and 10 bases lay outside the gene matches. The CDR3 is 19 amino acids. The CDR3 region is CASSWGLAGSASSYNEQFF. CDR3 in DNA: TGCGCCAGCAGCTGGGGACTAGCGGGTTCAGCGAGCTCCTACAATGAGCAGTTCTTC.

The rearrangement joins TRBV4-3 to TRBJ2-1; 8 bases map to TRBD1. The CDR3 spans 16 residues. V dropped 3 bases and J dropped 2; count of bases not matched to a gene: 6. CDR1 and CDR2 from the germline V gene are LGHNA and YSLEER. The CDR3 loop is CASSQDRENTYNEQFF. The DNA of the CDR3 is TGCGCCAGCAGCCAGGACAGGGAGAACACCTACAATGAGCAGTTCTTC.

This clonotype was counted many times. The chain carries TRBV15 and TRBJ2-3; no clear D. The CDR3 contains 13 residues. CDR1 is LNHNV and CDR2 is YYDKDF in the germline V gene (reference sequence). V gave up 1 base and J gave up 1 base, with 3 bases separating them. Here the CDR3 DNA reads TGTGCCACCAGCAGAGTAGGCACAGATACGCAGTATTTT. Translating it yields CATSRVGTDTQYF.